The sequence of this TCR beta chain was determined in a study of T-cell reconstitution after alpha-beta-depleted transplantation in children. Study conclusions and caveats: At day 60, the high TCRbeta diversity found in some patients originated from recipient T cells and thymic progenitors that had survived.

Concerning this clonotype itself: Antigen unknown.

The authors prepared the TCRbeta library with unique molecular identifiers. TCRdb analysed the PCR reads with MiXCR anew, one entry per CDR3 protein. Of approximately 85,000 distinct CDR3 sequences in the sample, roughly an eighth were seen once. CDR3 size: 15 residues. Unmatched junction bases numbered 10, after V lost 7 bases and J lost 7 bases. This clonotype was obtained from a male patient aged 2-10 years who had a stem cell transplant for acute lymphoblastic leukemia, so the T cells may come from the graft donor. The V gene is TRBV12-3 or TRBV12-4, the J gene TRBJ2-2; 9 bases line up with TRBD2. This specimen was PBMCs, mostly from graft donor cells, taken 180 days after TCRalphabeta/CD19-depleted stem cell transplant. The CDR3 DNA follows: TGTGCCAGCACCCGGGCTAGCGGGATGGTCGGGGAGCTGTTTTTT. This encodes CASTRASGMVGELFF.